The rows below give T cell receptor beta chains drawn from one sample of a study of shared clonotypes between healthy human individuals. Produced via immunoSEQ multiplex PCR; TCRdb's table is partial and in-frame only. The profile shows more than 2 million clones, approximately 94% of them singletons. Sequencing input: naive CD8+ T cells sorted from blood. Source of these receptors: a man aged 18 to 29 in good health. CDR3s include the opening cysteine and the closing phenylalanine or tryptophan. The D gene is left open where the match is weak. Expanded clones are given a class, and other clones once, few, many or no size at all.

D gene: .
J gene: TRBJ2-1
V gene: TRBV11-2
clone size: .
CDR3 DNA: TGTGCCAGCACCCCCCAAGCTGCAGAGACGGAGAATGAGCAGTTCTTC
CDR3 protein: CASTPQAAETENEQFF

D gene: .
J gene: TRBJ2-2
V gene: TRBV4-1
clone size: .
CDR3 DNA: TGCGCCAGCAGCCAGCCACAGGGCATCTTCACCGGGGAGCTGTTTTTT
CDR3 protein: CASSQPQGIFTGELFF

D gene: .
J gene: TRBJ2-7
V gene: TRBV5-1
clone size: .
CDR3 DNA: TGCGCCAGCAGCTTGGAGGGGGGGACCTACGAGCAGTACTTC
CDR3 protein: CASSLEGGTYEQYF

D gene: TRBD1
J gene: TRBJ1-5
V gene: TRBV6-5
clone size: .
CDR3 DNA: TGTGCCAGCAGTAAGGACAGGGGAAATCAGCCCCAGCATTTT
CDR3 protein: CASSKDRGNQPQHF

D gene: TRBD1
J gene: TRBJ2-1
V gene: TRBV25-1
clone size: .
CDR3 DNA: TGTGCCAGCAGCGGGACAGGGGATTTGGAGCAGTTCTTC
CDR3 protein: CASSGTGDLEQFF

D gene: TRBD2
J gene: TRBJ2-1
V gene: TRBV5-1
clone size: .
CDR3 DNA: TGCGCCAGCAGCTCGGATTCGACGGGACTAGCGGTTCAAGAGCAGTTCTTC
CDR3 protein: CASSSDSTGLAVQEQFF

D gene: .
J gene: TRBJ2-5
V gene: TRBV20-1
clone size: once
CDR3 DNA: TGCAGTGCCAAACATGTTGAGACCCAGTACTTC
CDR3 protein: CSAKHVETQYF

D gene: .
J gene: TRBJ1-4
V gene: TRBV28
clone size: .
CDR3 DNA: TGTGCCAGCAGTTTTCTTTTCCGTGAAAAACTGTTTTTT
CDR3 protein: CASSFLFREKLFF

D gene: TRBD2
J gene: TRBJ2-1
V gene: TRBV14
clone size: few
CDR3 DNA: TGTGCCAGCAGCCCCTGGCTAGCGGGACAATACTCCTACAATGAGCAGTTCTTC
CDR3 protein: CASSPWLAGQYSYNEQFF

D gene: .
J gene: TRBJ1-6
V gene: TRBV19
clone size: .
CDR3 DNA: TGTGCCAGACGGCTGGTTTGCGAGACCTATAATTCACCCCTCCACTTT
CDR3 protein: CARRLVCETYNSPLHF

D gene: TRBD2
J gene: TRBJ2-3
V gene: TRBV27
clone size: .
CDR3 DNA: TGTGCCAGCAGCCGCAACGGTCCACTAGCGGGGTCCACAGATACGCAGTATTTT
CDR3 protein: CASSRNGPLAGSTDTQYF

D gene: TRBD1
J gene: TRBJ2-7
V gene: TRBV10-3
clone size: .
CDR3 DNA: TGTGCCATCAGTGAAGGACAGGGTATCAACGAGCAGTACTTC
CDR3 protein: CAISEGQGINEQYF

D gene: TRBD1
J gene: TRBJ2-7
V gene: TRBV19
clone size: .
CDR3 DNA: TGTGCCAGTAGTACCGGGACAGAAAAGTACGAGCAGTACTTC
CDR3 protein: CASSTGTEKYEQYF

D gene: .
J gene: TRBJ2-1
V gene: TRBV11-2
clone size: .
CDR3 DNA: TGTGCCAGCAGCCGCGGCGTCTACAATGAGCAGTTCTTC
CDR3 protein: CASSRGVYNEQFF

D gene: TRBD2
J gene: TRBJ2-5
V gene: TRBV2
clone size: .
CDR3 DNA: TGTGCCAGCAGAGGTAACCTCGGGACTAGCGGGGGGCCACCCCCAGAGACCCAGTACTTC
CDR3 protein: CASRGNLGTSGGPPPETQYF

D gene: TRBD2
J gene: TRBJ2-3
V gene: TRBV30
clone size: .
CDR3 DNA: TGTGCCTGGAGTGTACCTTTCGGGAGGAACACAGATACGCAGTATTTT
CDR3 protein: CAWSVPFGRNTDTQYF

D gene: .
J gene: TRBJ1-1
V gene: TRBV6-6
clone size: .
CDR3 DNA: TGTGCCAGCAGTGACTGGGGGATGAACACTGAAGCTTTCTTT
CDR3 protein: CASSDWGMNTEAFF

D gene: .
J gene: TRBJ1-5
V gene: TRBV2
clone size: once
CDR3 DNA: TGTGCCAGCAGTGGAGGGCAGGGCAATCAGCCCCAGCATTTT
CDR3 protein: CASSGGQGNQPQHF

D gene: .
J gene: TRBJ2-4
V gene: TRBV6-1
clone size: few
CDR3 DNA: TGTGCCAGCAGGGAGACGGGGCTAGCCAAAAACATTCAGTACTTC
CDR3 protein: CASRETGLAKNIQYF

D gene: .
J gene: TRBJ2-2
V gene: TRBV5-4
clone size: .
CDR3 DNA: TGTGCCAGCAGCCGAAACCCGGGGGCCGGGGAGCTGTTTTTT
CDR3 protein: CASSRNPGAGELFF

D gene: TRBD1
J gene: TRBJ2-5
V gene: TRBV30
clone size: .
CDR3 DNA: TGTGCCTGGAGCGGGGACAGGCAAGAGACCCAGTACTTC
CDR3 protein: CAWSGDRQETQYF

D gene: TRBD1
J gene: TRBJ1-1
V gene: TRBV5-6
clone size: once
CDR3 DNA: TGTGCCAGCAGCTCAGTCCCGGGACAGGGAATGAACACTGAAGCTTTCTTT
CDR3 protein: CASSSVPGQGMNTEAFF

D gene: TRBD2
J gene: TRBJ2-1
V gene: TRBV7-9
clone size: .
CDR3 DNA: TGTGCCAGCAGCCCCCAACTAGCGGGAGGGCCTGGCTACAATGAGCAGTTCTTC
CDR3 protein: CASSPQLAGGPGYNEQFF

D gene: TRBD2
J gene: TRBJ2-7
V gene: TRBV7-9
clone size: .
CDR3 DNA: TGTGCCAGCAGCCACGTGTCGGCGGGGGGCTACGAGCAGTACTTC
CDR3 protein: CASSHVSAGGYEQYF

D gene: .
J gene: TRBJ1-3
V gene: TRBV21-1
clone size: .
CDR3 DNA: TGTGCCAGCAGCAAATCGCCTGTCTACTCTGGGAACACCATATATTTT
CDR3 protein: CASSKSPVYSGNTIYF

D gene: .
J gene: TRBJ2-1
V gene: TRBV4-1
clone size: .
CDR3 DNA: TGCGCCAGCAGCCAAGAAACTAGCCTCGATGAGCAGTTCTTC
CDR3 protein: CASSQETSLDEQFF

D gene: TRBD1
J gene: TRBJ2-2
V gene: TRBV4-1
clone size: .
CDR3 DNA: TGCGCCAGCAGCCCGGGGACAGCGAACACCGGGGAGCTGTTTTTT
CDR3 protein: CASSPGTANTGELFF

D gene: .
J gene: TRBJ2-1
V gene: TRBV27
clone size: .
CDR3 DNA: TGTGCCAGCAGTCTTGACTCCTACAATGAGCAGTTCTTC
CDR3 protein: CASSLDSYNEQFF

D gene: .
J gene: TRBJ2-7
V gene: TRBV5-6
clone size: few
CDR3 DNA: TGTGCCAGCAGCTTAGCGGTCTCCTACGAGCAGTACTTC
CDR3 protein: CASSLAVSYEQYF

D gene: TRBD1
J gene: TRBJ1-4
V gene: TRBV30
clone size: .
CDR3 DNA: TGTGCCTGGACGCAGGGGGCGAGTTATGAAAAACTGTTTTTT
CDR3 protein: CAWTQGASYEKLFF

D gene: TRBD1
J gene: TRBJ2-7
V gene: TRBV27
clone size: .
CDR3 DNA: TGTGCCAGCAGTCCTTCCGCAGGGGGTCGGTACTACGAGCAGTACTTC
CDR3 protein: CASSPSAGGRYYEQYF

D gene: .
J gene: TRBJ2-3
V gene: TRBV19
clone size: .
CDR3 DNA: TGTGCCAGTAGTATGGGTATCGATACGCAGTATTTT
CDR3 protein: CASSMGIDTQYF

D gene: .
J gene: TRBJ1-2
V gene: TRBV15
clone size: .
CDR3 DNA: TGTGCCACCAGCCGAGGGGAGTTGGGCTACACCTTC
CDR3 protein: CATSRGELGYTF

D gene: .
J gene: TRBJ1-3
V gene: TRBV7-6
clone size: once
CDR3 DNA: TGTGCCAGCAGCTCGACACCCCGGGACACCATATATTTT
CDR3 protein: CASSSTPRDTIYF

D gene: .
J gene: TRBJ2-3
V gene: TRBV7-9
clone size: .
CDR3 DNA: TGTGCCAGCAGCGCCCAAAAGGGGCCCACAGATACGCAGTATTTT
CDR3 protein: CASSAQKGPTDTQYF

D gene: TRBD1
J gene: TRBJ2-7
V gene: TRBV6-1
clone size: .
CDR3 DNA: TGTGCCAGCAGTGAGGGACAGCTTTACGAGCAGTACTTC
CDR3 protein: CASSEGQLYEQYF

D gene: .
J gene: TRBJ1-1
V gene: TRBV27
clone size: .
CDR3 DNA: TGTGCCAGCATCTACCGTCCAGATCAGAACACTGAAGCTTTCTTT
CDR3 protein: CASIYRPDQNTEAFF

D gene: TRBD1
J gene: TRBJ2-3
V gene: TRBV10-3
clone size: .
CDR3 DNA: TGTGCCAGTACAGGGGTCAGCACAGATACGCAGTATTTT
CDR3 protein: CASTGVSTDTQYF

D gene: .
J gene: TRBJ2-1
V gene: TRBV9
clone size: .
CDR3 DNA: TGTGCCAGCAGCGTATCCTCAAATGAGCAGTTCTTC
CDR3 protein: CASSVSSNEQFF

D gene: .
J gene: TRBJ1-6
V gene: TRBV19
clone size: .
CDR3 DNA: TGTGCCAGTAGCCCCCAGTATGGTAATTCACCCCTCCACTTT
CDR3 protein: CASSPQYGNSPLHF

D gene: TRBD2
J gene: TRBJ2-7
V gene: TRBV6-7
clone size: .
CDR3 DNA: TGTGCCAGCAGTAGTACTAGCGGGATCTCCTACGAGCAGTACTTC
CDR3 protein: CASSSTSGISYEQYF

D gene: .
J gene: TRBJ2-7
V gene: TRBV27
clone size: .
CDR3 DNA: TGTGCCAGCAGTTTATCTCCAAGGACCAACCCCTACGAGCAGTACTTC
CDR3 protein: CASSLSPRTNPYEQYF

D gene: TRBD2
J gene: TRBJ2-5
V gene: TRBV27
clone size: once
CDR3 DNA: TGTGCCAGCAGTTTATGGGGGGAGGGGTACCAAGAGACCCAGTACTTC
CDR3 protein: CASSLWGEGYQETQYF

D gene: .
J gene: TRBJ1-4
V gene: TRBV5-1
clone size: once
CDR3 DNA: TGCGCCAGCCGCGACGGGTGGGATGAAAAACTGTTTTTT
CDR3 protein: CASRDGWDEKLFF

D gene: .
J gene: TRBJ2-7
V gene: TRBV5-6
clone size: .
CDR3 DNA: TGTGCCAGCAGCTTGGGGGCGACAGTAGAGCAGTACTTC
CDR3 protein: CASSLGATVEQYF

D gene: .
J gene: TRBJ2-3
V gene: TRBV9
clone size: .
CDR3 DNA: TGTGCCAGCAGCGCTGACTGGGGAGGAGATACGCAGTATTTT
CDR3 protein: CASSADWGGDTQYF